These T cell receptor beta chains were read from a single sample in a study of response to subunit inactivated influenza vaccine. From the RT-PCR reads, TCRdb called clonotypes with MiXCR, one entry per CDR3 protein. The sample lists more than 450,000 distinct CDR3 sequences, around 10% occurring once. These data were likewise used in another study, on T cells expressing NK-cell markers.

The sequenced sample was PBMCs from blood, obtained on the day of vaccination. The origin of the receptors is a man aged 50-59 years who received an inactivated influenza vaccine. Both conserved end residues are part of each CDR3. The D gene is left open where the match is weak. The listing skips clone size in some rows; elsewhere it reads once, few, many or a size class.

D gene	V gene	clone size	J gene	CDR3 protein	CDR3 DNA
TRBD2	TRBV28	few	TRBJ2-3	CASSFSTSGPSTDTQYF	TGTGCCAGCAGTTTTTCTACTAGCGGGCCTAGCACAGATACGCAGTATTTT
.	TRBV4-1	.	TRBJ2-7	CASSMGRGGYEQYF	TGCGCCAGCAGCATGGGCAGGGGGGGATACGAGCAGTACTTC
.	TRBV5-1	few	TRBJ1-1	CASSAAGMNTEAFF	TGCGCCAGCAGCGCGGCTGGCATGAACACTGAAGCTTTCTTT
TRBD2	TRBV10-3	.	TRBJ2-3	CAIAPGTRADTQYF	TGTGCCATCGCCCCCGGGACTAGGGCAGATACGCAGTATTTT
.	TRBV7-9	few	TRBJ1-5	CASSLGENSNQPQHF	TGTGCCAGTAGCTTAGGGGAAAATAGCAATCAGCCCCAGCATTTT
.	TRBV20-1	few	TRBJ1-1	CSARDPAATLKAFF	TGCAGTGCTAGAGACCCTGCTGCAACACTGAAAGCTTTCTTT
TRBD2	TRBV6-1	many	TRBJ2-7	CASSQGLADHYEQYF	TGTGCCAGCAGCCAGGGACTAGCGGACCACTACGAGCAGTACTTC
.	TRBV5-5	.	TRBJ2-1	CASSLGLGPYNEQFF	TGTGCCAGCAGCTTGGGACTAGGACCGTACAATGAGCAGTTCTTC
TRBD1	TRBV5-1	.	TRBJ1-1	CASSLVLTGGMAEAFF	TGCGCCAGCAGCTTGGTCCTTACAGGGGGTATGGCTGAAGCTTTCTTT
.	TRBV5-1	.	TRBJ2-1	CASTWTGRSSYNEQFF	TGCGCCAGCACTTGGACGGGAAGGAGCTCCTACAATGAGCAGTTCTTC
.	TRBV12-3/TRBV12-4	many	TRBJ2-2	CASSFTGNTGELFF	TGTGCCAGCAGTTTTACGGGTAACACCGGGGAGCTGTTTTTT
.	TRBV14	few	TRBJ1-1	CASSQVAGRTEAFF	TGTGCCAGCAGCCAAGTCGCGGGGAGGACTGAAGCTTTCTTT
TRBD1	TRBV28	many	TRBJ1-2	CASAPPTGGRRYGYTF	TGTGCCAGCGCTCCTCCTACAGGGGGCAGACGCTATGGCTACACCTTC
TRBD1	TRBV29-1	few	TRBJ1-5	CSVEGRGGQPQHF	TGCAGCGTTGAAGGGCGAGGGGGCCAGCCCCAGCATTTT
TRBD2	TRBV4-1	.	TRBJ2-3	CASSQDPPSGTSGRAPTDTQYF	TGCGCCAGCAGCCAAGACCCGCCGTCGGGGACTAGCGGGAGGGCCCCAACAGATACGCAGTATTTT
.	TRBV4-3	.	TRBJ2-1	CASSLLVSYNEQFF	TGCGCCAGCAGCCTTCTAGTGTCCTACAATGAGCAGTTCTTC
.	TRBV6-2/TRBV6-3	few	TRBJ2-1	CASSRSISSYNEQFF	TGTGCCAGCAGTAGATCGATCAGCTCCTACAATGAGCAGTTCTTC
.	TRBV28	many	TRBJ2-7	CASSSDSSPYYEQYF	TGTGCCAGCAGTTCGGACTCAAGCCCCTACTACGAGCAGTACTTC
TRBD2	TRBV20-1	many	TRBJ2-1	CSASERGGVDEQFF	TGCAGTGCTAGTGAGCGGGGGGGCGTGGATGAGCAGTTCTTC
TRBD2	TRBV7-9	few	TRBJ2-7	CASSLRRASGASGQYF	TGTGCCAGCAGCTTAAGGAGAGCTAGCGGCGCCTCTGGGCAGTACTTC
TRBD2	TRBV27	many	TRBJ2-3	CASSLLAGGPLDTQYF	TGTGCCAGCAGTTTATTAGCGGGAGGGCCCCTGGATACGCAGTATTTT
TRBD2	TRBV18	.	TRBJ2-2	CASSPSGPGGTGELFF	TGTGCCAGCTCACCGTCGGGACCGGGAGGGACCGGGGAGCTGTTTTTT
.	TRBV19	.	TRBJ2-1	CASSMGHGVSSYNEQFF	TGTGCCAGTAGTATGGGACACGGGGTATCCTCCTACAATGAGCAGTTCTTC
TRBD2	TRBV27	.	TRBJ2-7	CASSLVAGGPSGYEQYF	TGTGCCAGCAGTTTGGTTGCGGGAGGCCCCTCTGGGTACGAGCAGTACTTC
.	TRBV29-1	.	TRBJ2-3	CSGRGLWDTQYF	TGCAGCGGCCGGGGGCTTTGGGATACGCAGTATTTT
.	TRBV6-6	many	TRBJ2-5	CASSYSTETQYF	TGTGCCAGCAGTTACTCGACAGAGACCCAGTACTTC
TRBD1	TRBV7-9	few	TRBJ2-7	CASSLVKGGTEQYF	TGTGCCAGCAGCTTAGTTAAAGGGGGCACCGAGCAGTACTTC
.	TRBV6-5	.	TRBJ1-5	CASSYATGYQPQHF	TGTGCCAGCAGTTACGCCACAGGGTATCAGCCCCAGCATTTT
.	TRBV7-3	.	TRBJ2-5	CACSLRLGDQETQYF	TGTGCCTGCAGCTTAAGGCTGGGCGACCAAGAGACCCAGTACTTC
TRBD1	TRBV6-1	.	TRBJ2-7	CASSEASRTGYEQYF	TGTGCCAGCAGTGAAGCGAGCCGGACAGGCTACGAGCAGTACTTC
.	TRBV10-2	.	TRBJ1-5	CASSGGSNQPQHF	TGCGCCAGCAGTGGCGGAAGCAATCAGCCCCAGCATTTT
.	TRBV6-1	few	TRBJ2-3	CASRPGGPFTDTQYF	TGTGCCAGCAGACCAGGGGGGCCCTTCACAGATACGCAGTATTTT
.	TRBV13	few	TRBJ2-3	CASSLLLGDTQYF	TGTGCCAGCAGCCTATTGTTGGGAGATACGCAGTATTTT
.	TRBV27	.	TRBJ2-7	CASSPLIGSSYEQYF	TGTGCCAGCAGCCCCCTCATTGGATCCTCCTACGAGCAGTACTTC
TRBD2	TRBV10-3	once	TRBJ2-1	CAISVAGNTYNEQFF	TGTGCCATCAGTGTAGCGGGGAACACCTACAATGAGCAGTTCTTC
TRBD2	TRBV29-1	.	TRBJ2-5	CSVEDLGRGGYETQYF	TGCAGCGTTGAAGATCTAGGGCGCGGGGGGTACGAGACCCAGTACTTC
TRBD1	TRBV4-2	.	TRBJ1-2	CASSPIQGAEANYGYTF	TGTGCCAGCAGCCCCATCCAGGGGGCAGAAGCTAACTATGGCTACACCTTC